This T cell receptor beta chain derives from a study of graft-versus-host responses after intestinal transplantation. This CDR3 spans 16 amino acids. CDR1 SGHAT and CDR2 FQNNGV come from the germline V gene. Trimming removed 3 bases at V and 10 bases at J, with 19 bases between. The data were produced by immunoSEQ multiplex PCR, yet TCRdb's version contains in-frame clones alone and is incomplete. This sample has tens of thousands of clones, with less than 90% found just once. As for this clone: The antigen is undetermined.

This receptor was obtained from a human donor who received an intestinal transplant. The sample in question was unstimulated CD8+ T cells sorted from spleen or lymph node cells, obtained before intestinal transplant. V usage is TRBV11-2 and J usage is TRBJ1-6; D is undetermined. CDR3 bases: TGTGCCAGCAGCTTGTTTCTAAACAAACCCAGGTCACCCCTCCACTTT. Translating it yields CASSLFLNKPRSPLHF. Full variable domain (remainder filled in from reference TRBV11-2 and TRBJ1-6): EAGVAQSPRYKIIEKRQSVAFWCNPISGHATLYWYQQILGQGPKLLIQFQNNGVVDDSQLPKDRFSAERLKGVDSTLKIQPAKLEDSAVYLCASSLFLNKPRSPLHFGNGTRLTVT.